This T cell receptor beta chain was recovered during a study of cytomegalovirus exposure and HLA in healthy donors. Overall study findings and caveats: Donor immune exposure was known only as CMV serostatus. A later analysis linked a missense variant in DCLRE1C to the trimming of TCR beta V and J genes.

From germline, CDR1 is SGHAT and CDR2 FQNNGV. This CDR3 has 15 amino acids. Trimming removed 5 bases from V and 4 bases from J, with 12 bases in between. Donors showed nominal health when sampled, although they likely had unrecorded immune exposures. A multiplex PCR was run with 60 Vbeta primers and 13 Jbeta primers. Sequencing was performed with immunoSEQ multiplex PCR; in TCRdb, only in-frame clones are kept and a portion is missing. Altogether over 70,000 clones are present, over 70% being singletons, with the ten largest covering over 20%. Remarks on this clone: As yet, its antigen is unknown.

The specimen sequenced was PBMCs. The source is a woman aged 45-65 years in good health and CMV-seropositive. The chain links TRBV11-2 to TRBJ1-6; D not certain. Here the CDR3 reads CASSPTQLYNSPLHF. CDR3 sequence (DNA): TGTGCCAGCAGCCCCACCCAACTGTATAATTCACCCCTCCACTTT.